Listed below are T cell receptor beta chains from one sample, sequenced in a study of T cell responses to AZD1222 COVID-19 vaccine. TCRdb's copy holds only in-frame clones and misses some; the assay was immunoSEQ multiplex PCR. The sample yields about 130,000 clones, roughly 87% seen once. Source: peripheral blood, taken on day 0 of MenACWY control vaccination. Receptors were obtained from an adult in good health. Both conserved end residues are part of each CDR3. Fields, in order: J gene, V gene, clone size, D gene, CDR3 protein, CDR3 DNA. D genes are given only for firm matches. Rows give clone size only sometimes, using once, few, many, or a class for an expanded clone.

>TRBJ2-7|TRBV6-5|NA|NA
CASSYGSGSPYEQYF
TGTGCCAGCAGTTACGGGTCCGGGTCGCCCTACGAGCAGTACTTC
>TRBJ2-5|TRBV24-1|NA|NA
CATLGGREETQYF
TGTGCCACCCTGGGGGGCCGAGAGGAGACCCAGTACTTC
>TRBJ2-7|TRBV7-9|once|NA
CASSLGNEDEQYF
TGTGCCAGCAGCTTAGGGAACGAAGACGAGCAGTACTTC
>TRBJ1-1|TRBV5-4|NA|NA
CASSLRGSGSLEAFF
TGTGCCAGCAGCTTGCGGGGGTCGGGTTCCCTTGAAGCTTTCTTT
>TRBJ1-2|TRBV10-2|NA|TRBD1
CASSETHTTGDHGYTF
TGCGCCAGCAGTGAGACCCATACTACAGGGGACCACGGCTACACCTTC
>TRBJ2-1|TRBV24-1|NA|NA
CATSDPDPYNEQFF
TGTGCCACCAGTGACCCCGACCCCTATAATGAGCAGTTCTTC
>TRBJ1-1|TRBV6-6|NA|NA
CASRMERGTEAFF
TGTGCCAGCAGAATGGAAAGGGGAACTGAAGCTTTCTTT
>TRBJ2-1|TRBV6-5|NA|NA
CASSLLAGSYNEQFF
TGTGCCAGCAGTTTACTAGCTGGTTCCTACAATGAGCAGTTCTTC
>TRBJ2-5|TRBV25-1|NA|NA
CASSVTLETQYF
TGTGCCAGCAGTGTCACGCTGGAGACCCAGTACTTC
>TRBJ1-1|TRBV9|NA|NA
CASSPGTTNTEAFF
TGTGCCAGCAGCCCCGGGACAACGAACACTGAAGCTTTCTTT
>TRBJ1-5|TRBV6-5|NA|TRBD1
CASSYDRGGVPQHF
TGTGCCAGCAGTTACGACAGGGGAGGAGTACCCCAGCATTTT
>TRBJ2-7|TRBV2|NA|TRBD2
CASSGLAGRHEQYF
TGTGCCAGTTCCGGACTAGCGGGACGTCACGAGCAGTACTTC
>TRBJ2-2|TRBV13|few|TRBD2
CASSLGLDASGGVNTGELFF
TGTGCCAGCAGCTTAGGCCTCGATGCTAGCGGGGGGGTCAACACCGGGGAGCTGTTTTTT
>TRBJ2-1|TRBV10-3|NA|TRBD2
CAISAETSGGPYNEQFF
TGTGCCATCAGTGCGGAGACTAGCGGGGGTCCATACAATGAGCAGTTCTTC
>TRBJ1-4|TRBV2|NA|NA
CASSEEHEKLFF
TGTGCCAGCAGTGAAGAACATGAAAAACTGTTTTTT
>TRBJ2-1|TRBV7-2|NA|TRBD1
CASSEDRDSYNEQFF
TGTGCCAGCAGCGAAGACAGGGACTCCTACAATGAGCAGTTCTTC
>TRBJ1-3|TRBV12-3/TRBV12-4|NA|NA
CASSLGDTIYF
TGTGCCAGCAGTTTGGGGGACACCATATATTTT
>TRBJ1-5|TRBV30|NA|TRBD1
CAWSGGTGQGQPQHF
TGTGCCTGGAGTGGGGGGACAGGGCAAGGTCAGCCCCAGCATTTT
>TRBJ1-2|TRBV18|once|NA
CASSQDRNYGYTF
TGTGCCAGCTCACAGGACAGAAACTATGGCTACACCTTC
>TRBJ2-3|TRBV2|NA|NA
CASSDWGVSTDTQYF
TGTGCCAGCAGTGATTGGGGGGTCAGCACAGATACGCAGTATTTT
>TRBJ2-2|TRBV7-9|NA|TRBD2
CASSLVSGSAGELFF
TGTGCCAGCAGCTTAGTTAGCGGGTCGGCCGGGGAGCTGTTTTTT
>TRBJ1-1|TRBV7-8|once|TRBD1
CASFWDRGRKVNTEAFF
TGTGCCAGCTTCTGGGACAGGGGGCGTAAGGTGAACACTGAAGCTTTCTTT
>TRBJ2-1|TRBV7-2|NA|TRBD2
CASSLRGYNEQFF
TGTGCCAGCAGCTTGCGGGGGTACAATGAGCAGTTCTTC
>TRBJ2-2|TRBV28|NA|TRBD2
CASSLRTSGDTGELFF
TGTGCCAGCAGTTTAAGGACTAGCGGGGACACCGGGGAGCTGTTTTTT
>TRBJ1-4|TRBV5-8|NA|NA
CASSLVAGEVLLDEKLFF
TGTGCCAGCAGCTTGGTTGCGGGGGAAGTCCTACTAGATGAAAAACTGTTTTTT
>TRBJ2-7|TRBV5-5|few|NA
CASSLTAYEQYF
TGTGCCAGCAGCTTAACAGCCTACGAGCAGTACTTC
>TRBJ1-1|TRBV6-5|NA|TRBD1
CASSFGTGTNTEAFF
TGTGCCAGCAGTTTTGGGACAGGAACGAACACTGAAGCTTTCTTT
>TRBJ1-5|TRBV7-2|few|NA
CASSLVGQGGNQPQHF
TGTGCCAGCAGCTTAGTCGGGCAGGGAGGGAATCAGCCCCAGCATTTT
>TRBJ1-1|TRBV28|NA|TRBD1
CASSLQTGVTEAFF
TGTGCCAGCAGTTTGCAGACAGGGGTTACTGAAGCTTTCTTT
>TRBJ1-5|TRBV7-8|NA|NA
CASSLGGGDSNQPQHF
TGTGCCAGCAGCTTAGGTGGGGGGGATAGCAATCAGCCCCAGCATTTT
>TRBJ2-1|TRBV6-4|NA|TRBD1
CASSDSGTGGSNEQFF
TGTGCCAGCAGTGACTCAGGGACAGGGGGCTCAAATGAGCAGTTCTTC